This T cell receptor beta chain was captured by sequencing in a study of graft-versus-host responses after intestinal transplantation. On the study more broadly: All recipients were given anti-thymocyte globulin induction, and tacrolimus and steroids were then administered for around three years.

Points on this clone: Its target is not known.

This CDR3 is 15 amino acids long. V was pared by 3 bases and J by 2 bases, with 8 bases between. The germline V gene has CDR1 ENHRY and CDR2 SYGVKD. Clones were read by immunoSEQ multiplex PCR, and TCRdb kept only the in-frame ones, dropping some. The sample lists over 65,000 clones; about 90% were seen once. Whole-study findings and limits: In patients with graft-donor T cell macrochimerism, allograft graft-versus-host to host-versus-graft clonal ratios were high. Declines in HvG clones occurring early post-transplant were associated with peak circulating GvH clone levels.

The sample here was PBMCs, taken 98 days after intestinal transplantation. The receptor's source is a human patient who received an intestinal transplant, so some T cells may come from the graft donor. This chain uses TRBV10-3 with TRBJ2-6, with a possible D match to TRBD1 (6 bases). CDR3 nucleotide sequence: TGTGCCATCAGTGAATGGACAGCTGGGGCCAACGTCCTGACTTTC. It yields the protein CAISEWTAGANVLTF.